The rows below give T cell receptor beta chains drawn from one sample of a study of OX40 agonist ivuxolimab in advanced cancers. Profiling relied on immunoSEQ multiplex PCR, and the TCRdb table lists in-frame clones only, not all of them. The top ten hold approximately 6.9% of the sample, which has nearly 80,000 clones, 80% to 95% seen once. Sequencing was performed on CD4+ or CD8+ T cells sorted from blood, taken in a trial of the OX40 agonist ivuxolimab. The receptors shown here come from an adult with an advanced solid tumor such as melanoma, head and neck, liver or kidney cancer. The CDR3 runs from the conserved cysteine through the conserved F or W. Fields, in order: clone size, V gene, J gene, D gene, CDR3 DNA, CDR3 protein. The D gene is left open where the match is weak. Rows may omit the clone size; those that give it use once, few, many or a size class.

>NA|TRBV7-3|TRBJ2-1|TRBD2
TGTGCCAGCAGCTTAGGGGTCTGGCTAGCGGGCAATGAGCAGTTCTTC
CASSLGVWLAGNEQFF
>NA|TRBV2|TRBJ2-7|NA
TGTGCCAGCAGCCCGATGGTGGGGGGAAAGTACGAGCAGTACTTC
CASSPMVGGKYEQYF
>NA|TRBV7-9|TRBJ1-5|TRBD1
TGTGCCAGCAGCTTTGGGACAGGGGATCAGCCCCAGCATTTT
CASSFGTGDQPQHF
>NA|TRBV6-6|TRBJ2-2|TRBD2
TGTGCCAGCAGGCCCACTAGCGTAACGAACACCGGGGAGCTGTTTTTT
CASRPTSVTNTGELFF
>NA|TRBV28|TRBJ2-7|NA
TGTGCCAGCCGCTCCTACGAGCAGTACTTC
CASRSYEQYF
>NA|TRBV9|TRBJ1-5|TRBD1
TGTGCCAGCAGCGTCGAGGGGGACAGACATCAGCCCCAGCATTTT
CASSVEGDRHQPQHF
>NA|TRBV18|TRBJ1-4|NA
TGTGCCAGCTCACTAGCTAGCAGGAATGAAAAACTGTTTTTT
CASSLASRNEKLFF
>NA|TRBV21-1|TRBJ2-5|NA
TGTGCCAGCAGCAAATGTGGGGTTTGGGGGCTTCAAGAGACCCAGTACTTC
CASSKCGVWGLQETQYF
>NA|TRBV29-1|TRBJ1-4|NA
TGCAGCGTCGCATCTCTGGGGTCTGAAAAACTGTTTTTT
CSVASLGSEKLFF
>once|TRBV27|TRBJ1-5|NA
TGTGCCAGCAGTCCACTCAGGGGTCAGCCCCAGCATTTT
CASSPLRGQPQHF
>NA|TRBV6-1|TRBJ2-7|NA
TGTGCCAGCATTCCGTTCGAGCAGTACTTC
CASIPFEQYF
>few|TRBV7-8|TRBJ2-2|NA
TGTGCCAGCAGCCCCAAGGCCTCGGCCGTAACCGGGGAGCTGTTTTTT
CASSPKASAVTGELFF
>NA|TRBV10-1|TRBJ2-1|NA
TGCGCCAGCAGTGAGTCGGGCGGGGTTGAGCAGTTCTTC
CASSESGGVEQFF
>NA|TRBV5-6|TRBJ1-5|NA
TGTGCCAGCAGCTTGGGAGCAGGGGCCGCCCATCAGCCCCAGCATTTT
CASSLGAGAAHQPQHF
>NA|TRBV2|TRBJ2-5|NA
TGTGCCAGCGGATATGGGGAAGAGACCCAGTACTTC
CASGYGEETQYF
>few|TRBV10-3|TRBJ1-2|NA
TGTGCCATCACCCTAGGAGCGGTAAACTATGGCTACACCTTC
CAITLGAVNYGYTF
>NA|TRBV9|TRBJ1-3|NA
TGTGCCAGCAGTCACGACCGTTACTCTGGAAACACCATATATTTT
CASSHDRYSGNTIYF
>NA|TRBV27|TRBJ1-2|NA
TGTGCCAGCAGTCCCGCCTCGCGATATGGCTACACCTTC
CASSPASRYGYTF
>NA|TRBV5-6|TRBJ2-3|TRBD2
TGTGCCAGCAGCTTGTCGGGGGGGCGACGGGATACGCAGTATTTT
CASSLSGGRRDTQYF
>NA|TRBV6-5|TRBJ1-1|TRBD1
TGTGCCAGCAGACAAGACAGGGGAATTTACACTGAAGCTTTCTTT
CASRQDRGIYTEAFF
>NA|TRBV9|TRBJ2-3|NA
TGTGCCAGCAGCGTAGAGTTCCTACCCACAGATACGCAGTATTTT
CASSVEFLPTDTQYF
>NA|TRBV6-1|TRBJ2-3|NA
TGTGCCAGCAGTAGACAGCCCTGGGATACGCAGTATTTT
CASSRQPWDTQYF
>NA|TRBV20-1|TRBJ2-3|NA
TGCAGTGCTAGTGCCCTGGATACGCAGTATTTT
CSASALDTQYF
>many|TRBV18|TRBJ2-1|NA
TGTGCCAGCTCACCTCCCGGGGTCCGACGGGATGAGCAGTTCTTC
CASSPPGVRRDEQFF
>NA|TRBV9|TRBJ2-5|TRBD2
TGTGCCAGCAGCGCTCCCTTTGCGGGAGTTGGAGAGACCCAGTACTTC
CASSAPFAGVGETQYF
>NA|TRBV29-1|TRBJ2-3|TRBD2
TGCAGCGTTGGGGGGGGTCTTGGCACAGATACGCAGTATTTT
CSVGGGLGTDTQYF
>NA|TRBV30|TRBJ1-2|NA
TGTGCCTGGGCGGTAGGGAACTATGGCTACACCTTC
CAWAVGNYGYTF
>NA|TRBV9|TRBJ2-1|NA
TGTGCCAGCAGCGTAGGTGAGGTGGCCTACAATGAGCAGTTCTTC
CASSVGEVAYNEQFF
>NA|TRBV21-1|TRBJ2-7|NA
TGTGCCAGCAGCAAAGTAAGGACAGTTTTCTACGAGCAGTACTTC
CASSKVRTVFYEQYF
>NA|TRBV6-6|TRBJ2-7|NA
TGTGCCAGCAGTTACTCTGGCGTTTCCTACGAGCAGTACTTC
CASSYSGVSYEQYF
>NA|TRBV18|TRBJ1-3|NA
TGTGCCAGCTCACCACCGGCAAACCAATACACCATATATTTT
CASSPPANQYTIYF
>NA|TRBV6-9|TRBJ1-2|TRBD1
TGTGCCAGCATTGTTTCGGGACAGGGATTTGGGTTGTATGGCTACACCTTC
CASIVSGQGFGLYGYTF
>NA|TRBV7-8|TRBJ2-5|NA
TGTGCCAGCAACGGACCCCAGGGGACCCAGTACTTC
CASNGPQGTQYF
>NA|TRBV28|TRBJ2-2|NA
TGTGCCAGCAGGGGCGTGCTCCCTGGGACCGGGGAGCTGTTTTTT
CASRGVLPGTGELFF
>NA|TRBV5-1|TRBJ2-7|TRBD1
TGCGCCAGCAGCGGGGGGACAGGGAGTTCCTACGAGCAGTACTTC
CASSGGTGSSYEQYF
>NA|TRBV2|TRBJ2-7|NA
TGTGCCAGCAGTGCAACGGCCTACGAGCAGTACTTC
CASSATAYEQYF
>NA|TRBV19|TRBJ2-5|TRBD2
TGTGCCAGTAGTTTCCGCGGGACTAGCGGGAAGAAGACCCAGTACTTC
CASSFRGTSGKKTQYF
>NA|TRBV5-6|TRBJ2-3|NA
TGTGCCAGCAGCTTGGGAAAGGGAGAGGCAGATACGCAGTATTTT
CASSLGKGEADTQYF
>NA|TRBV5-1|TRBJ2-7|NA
TGCGCCAGCAGCTTGGTCGCGCGGGACGAGCAGTACTTC
CASSLVARDEQYF
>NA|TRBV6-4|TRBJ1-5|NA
TGTGCCAGCAGTGACTGGGGTCAGCCCCAGCATTTT
CASSDWGQPQHF
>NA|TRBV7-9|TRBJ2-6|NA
TGTGCCAGCAGCCTACCCTCTGGGGCCAACGTCCTGACTTTC
CASSLPSGANVLTF
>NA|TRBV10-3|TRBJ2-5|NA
TGTGCCATCAGTGTGGGTATTGGGGAGACCCAGTACTTC
CAISVGIGETQYF
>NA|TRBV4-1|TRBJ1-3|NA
TGCGCCAGCAGCCAAGTAGGACCTGGAAACACCATATATTTT
CASSQVGPGNTIYF
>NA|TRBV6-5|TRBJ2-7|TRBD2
TGTGCCAGCAGATTCGGGACTAACTACGAGCAGTACTTC
CASRFGTNYEQYF
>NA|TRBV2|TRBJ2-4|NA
TGTGCCAGCATACCCGACGGACTAGCCAAAAACATTCAGTACTTC
CASIPDGLAKNIQYF
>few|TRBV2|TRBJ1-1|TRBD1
TGTGCCAGCTCAGGGGGCACTGAAGCTTTCTTT
CASSGGTEAFF
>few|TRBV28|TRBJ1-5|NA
TGTGCCAGCAGCTCTCCCTGGGTGGGCGGAAGCAATCAGCCCCAGCATTTT
CASSSPWVGGSNQPQHF
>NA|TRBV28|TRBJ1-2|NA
TGTGCCAGCAGGTTTTGGCAGGGACGGGAACATGGCTACACCTTC
CASRFWQGREHGYTF
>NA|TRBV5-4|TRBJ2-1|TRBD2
TGTGCCAGCAGCCCCGGGACTAGCGGGAGCCATGAGCAGTTCTTC
CASSPGTSGSHEQFF
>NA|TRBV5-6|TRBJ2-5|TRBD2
TGTGCCAGCAGCCCGCCGGGACCCGGGAGGGAGACCCAGTACTTC
CASSPPGPGRETQYF